What follows are 8 T cell receptor beta chains derived from one specimen sequenced in a study of shared clonotypes between healthy human individuals. TCRdb keeps only in-frame clones here, not all; method: immunoSEQ multiplex PCR. The sample gives 2 million to 2.5 million clones, approximately 90% of which show up once; around 0.35% is in the top ten. What was sequenced was naive CD4+ T cells from PBMCs. The subset here: CD45RA+ positively selected. The receptor set was obtained from a man aged 18 to 30 in good health. Some clones in this sample may be carry-over from other donors' samples.

The chain links TRBV28 to TRBJ1-4; 11 positions agree with TRBD1. Losses at the gene ends were 3 bases for V and 0 bases for J; bases not matched to a gene: 9. CDR3 length: 19 amino acids. Germline V lookup: CDR1 MDHEN, CDR2 SYDVKM. The CDR3: CASSFKDRGPFATNEKLFF. CDR3 DNA sequence: TGTGCCAGCAGTTTTAAGGACAGGGGGCCCTTTGCAACTAATGAAAAACTGTTTTTT.

The rearrangement links TRBV6-5 to TRBJ1-1; D remains ambiguous. V was cut by 0 bases and J by 10 bases, with 12 bases left in between. Germline V lookup: CDR1 MNHEY, CDR2 SVGAGI. The CDR3 has 13 residues. The CDR3 is CASSYSTTTGAFF. Written as DNA, the CDR3 is TGTGCCAGCAGTTACTCGACAACAACGGGAGCTTTCTTT.

V gene TRBV23-1 combines with J gene TRBJ1-5; a possible D gene is TRBD1 (5 bases). TRBV23-1 is known as an ORF, though its function is uncertain. V was cut by 10 bases and J by 4 bases, with 20 bases left in between. CDR3 length equals 15 residues. The CDR3 DNA is TGCGCCATCTTCGCCGGGCCTGGGGGGAATCAGCCCCAGCATTTT. Residues: CAIFAGPGGNQPQHF.

This clone showed up just once. The genes are TRBV5-1 and TRBJ2-2; D possibly corresponds to TRBD2 (5 bases). This CDR3 has 13 amino acids. Germline CDR1 and CDR2: SGHRS and YFSETQ. With 6 bases removed from V and 4 bases from J, the gap between germline ends came to 10 bases. The CDR3 DNA reads TGCGCCAGCACCCCTAGCACCACCGGGGAGCTGTTTTTT. Its translation is CASTPSTTGELFF.

The chain joins TRBV5-4 to TRBJ2-3; 13 bases map to TRBD2. CDR1 SGHNT and CDR2 YYREEE come from the germline V gene (reference sequence). J was trimmed by 2 bases and V by 4 bases; bases with no gene match: 4. This CDR3 is 16 amino acids long. The CDR3 region is CASSLGTSGNTDTQYF. In DNA, the CDR3 is TGTGCCAGCAGCCTCGGGACTAGCGGGAACACAGATACGCAGTATTTT.

With respect to this clone: In the same sample, other DNA sequences code for this CDR3. In DNA, the CDR3 is TGTGCCAGTTCGCCAGGGACAGATACGCAGTATTTT. Encoded protein: CASSPGTDTQYF. The chain joins TRBV19 to TRBJ2-3; D might be TRBD1 (5 bases). The CDR3 sequence is 12 residues long. Germline CDR1 is LNHDA and CDR2 is SQIVND (reference sequence). Between the trimmed V and J ends, which lost 8 bases and 3 bases, there was a span of 9 bases.

The rearrangement uses TRBV19 and TRBJ2-5; D unclear. V was clipped by 5 bases and J by 6 bases, with 13 bases between them. This CDR3 has 13 residues. CDR1 is LNHDA and CDR2 is SQIVND in the germline V gene (reference sequence). The CDR3 DNA reads TGTGCCAGTAGTCCGGAGCTTGGGAAGACCCAGTACTTC. Protein sequence: CASSPELGKTQYF.

Notes on this clone: The same CDR3 arises from other DNA sequences in this sample as well. The chain carries TRBV19 and TRBJ1-5; the D is unclear. The CDR3 is 13 residues long. Between the trimmed V and J ends, which lost 3 bases and 4 bases, there was a span of 7 bases. Germline V gene data show CDR1 as LNHDA and CDR2 as SQIVND (reference sequence). CDR3 protein: CASSMSGNQPQHF. As DNA, the CDR3 is TGTGCCAGTAGTATGAGCGGTAATCAGCCCCAGCATTTT.